This entry lists 27 T cell receptor beta chains sequenced from one sample in a study of blood T cell repertoires in COVID-19. The table came from immunoSEQ multiplex PCR; TCRdb's copy has only in-frame clones and leaves some out. The data show approximately 200,000 clones, about 82% seen once. Material: PBMCs or T cells enriched from blood (not recorded which). Receptors were obtained from a woman aged 25 to 39 who had recovered from COVID-19.

The rearrangement joins TRBV12-3 or TRBV12-4 to TRBJ2-5; 10 bases map to TRBD2. This CDR3 has 13 residues. Trimming at V came to 7 bases and at J to 7 bases, leaving 6 bases not matched to a gene. The CDR3 DNA reads as TGTGCCAGCACCCTAGCGGGAGCGGGGACCCAGTACTTC. Protein product: CASTLAGAGTQYF.

V usage is TRBV7-9 and J usage is TRBJ2-1; D possibly corresponds to TRBD1 (6 bases). CDR3 length: 14 residues. CDR1 and CDR2 from the germline V gene are SEHNR and FQNEAQ (reference sequence). The V end was cut by 2 bases, the J end by 4 bases, with 9 bases between. The chain's CDR3 is CASSLRGSYNEQFF. Here the CDR3 DNA reads TGTGCCAGCAGCTTAAGGGGGTCATACAATGAGCAGTTCTTC.

V gene TRBV5-8 combines with J gene TRBJ1-1, with TRBD1 as a possible D gene (5 bases). Per the germline V gene, CDR1 is SGHTS and CDR2 is YDEGEE. Between the trimmed V and J ends, which lost 2 bases and 1 base, there was a span of 9 bases. This CDR3 is 14 amino acids long. This chain's CDR3 is CASSFRVGNTEAFF. The CDR3 DNA is TGTGCCAGCAGCTTCAGGGTTGGGAACACTGAAGCTTTCTTT.

V usage is TRBV28 and J usage is TRBJ1-5; TRBD1 aligns across 8 bases. Germline assignment: CDR1 MDHEN and CDR2 SYDVKM. Trimming removed 3 bases from V and 7 bases from J; junction bases left unmatched: 5. The CDR3 is 14 amino acids. The CDR3 reads CASSFRGLGQPQHF. The DNA for the CDR3 is TGTGCCAGCAGTTTCAGGGGGCTGGGACAGCCCCAGCATTTT.

The chain joins TRBV15 to TRBJ2-7; D possibly corresponds to TRBD2 (6 bases). Germline V gene lookup returns CDR1 LNHNV and CDR2 YYDKDF (reference sequence). The CDR3 has 17 residues. The V gene lost 0 bases and the J gene lost 0 bases, with 15 bases spanning the gap. CDR3 residues: CATSREFGSSGSYEQYF. CDR3 sequence (DNA): TGTGCCACCAGCAGAGAATTCGGTAGTAGCGGCTCCTACGAGCAGTACTTC.

The V gene is TRBV7-9, the J gene TRBJ2-3; D uncertain. This CDR3 has 16 residues. V lost 4 bases to trimming and J lost 2 bases, with 16 bases between them. The germline V gene encodes CDR1 SEHNR and CDR2 FQNEAQ (reference sequence). The CDR3 DNA follows: TGTGCCAGCAGCTCCGCGCCGTTGAAATTCACAGATACGCAGTATTTT. Encoded protein: CASSSAPLKFTDTQYF.

The V gene is TRBV5-6, the J gene TRBJ1-5, with D unresolved. V shed 4 bases and J shed 4 bases, with 9 bases lying between them. CDR3 size: 13 residues. Germline CDR1 reads SGHDT; CDR2 reads YYEEEE. CDR3 sequence: CASSAGWNQPQHF. Written as DNA, the CDR3 is TGTGCCAGCAGCGCAGGATGGAATCAGCCCCAGCATTTT.

V gene TRBV24-1 combines with J gene TRBJ2-7, with TRBD1 matching 8 bases. The CDR3 runs to 12 residues. In germline, CDR1 is KGHDR, CDR2 SFDVKD. J lost 4 bases, V lost 10 bases, and 5 bases had no gene match. The CDR3 coding sequence is TGTGCCACAGACCGGGACAGGTACGAGCAGTACTTC. Translated: CATDRDRYEQYF.

The J gene is TRBJ1-5, the V gene TRBV10-2; weak D call: TRBD1 (6 bases). CDR1 is WSHSY and CDR2 is SAAADI in the germline V gene. This CDR3 is built from 15 residues. V lost 0 bases and J 6 bases, leaving 12 bases between the germline ends. In DNA, the CDR3 is TGCGCCAGCAGTGAGTCAATTGGGGGCCTTCAGCCCCAGCATTTT. Protein: CASSESIGGLQPQHF.

The chain links TRBV4-1 to TRBJ2-3; 13 bases map to TRBD2. V dropped 4 bases and J dropped 6; count of bases not matched to a gene: 7. Per germline, CDR1 MGHRA and CDR2 YSYEKL. This CDR3 has 16 residues. CDR3 DNA sequence: TGCGCCAGCAGCCCGGGGACTAGCGGGGCGGGGGATACGCAGTATTTT. Its translation is CASSPGTSGAGDTQYF.

This clone was recorded a few times. This chain links TRBV24-1 with TRBJ1-5; tentative D call: TRBD1 (5 bases). CDR1 KGHDR and CDR2 SFDVKD come from the germline V gene. Trimming took off 3 bases at V and 0 bases at J, with 8 bases between the two ends. CDR3 size: 15 residues. The CDR3 region has the DNA TGTGCCACCAGTGATGGGGCCTTTAGCAATCAGCCCCAGCATTTT. Its protein product is CATSDGAFSNQPQHF.

Concerning this clone: A read error may account for a junction end that differs from germline. The rearrangement joins TRBV27 to TRBJ1-4; D is unresolved. The CDR3 has 14 residues. Germline CDR1 is MNHEY and CDR2 is SMNVEV (reference sequence). Written as DNA, the CDR3 is TGTGCCAGCCGTTTCGCGGCAACTAATGAAAAACTGTTTTTT. Its protein is CASRFAATNEKLFF.

The chain is built from TRBV10-1 and TRBJ2-5; the D gene is possibly TRBD2 (5 bases). With 0 bases removed from V and 5 bases from J, the gap between germline ends came to 22 bases. Germline V gives CDR1 WNHNN, CDR2 SYGVQD (reference sequence). This CDR3 is built from 18 residues. Here the CDR3 reads CASSESWFGLTSGETQYF. The DNA of the CDR3 is TGCGCCAGCAGTGAGTCTTGGTTCGGACTGACCTCTGGGGAGACCCAGTACTTC.

This clone was observed a few times. V is TRBV7-9 and J is TRBJ1-3; TRBD1 might be the D (5 bases). CDR1 and CDR2 (germline): SEHNR, FQNEAQ (reference sequence). Deletions cut 4 bases from V and 0 bases from J, with 7 bases between. The CDR3 length is 14 residues. The CDR3 reads CASSSGLSGNTIYF. The CDR3 DNA reads as TGTGCCAGCAGCTCGGGACTCTCTGGAAACACCATATATTTT. Complete variable domain (other parts from reference TRBV7-9 and TRBJ1-3): DTGVSQNPRHKITKRGQNVTFRCDPISEHNRLYWYRQTLGQGPEFLTYFQNEAQLEKSRLLSDRFSAERPKGSFSTLEIQRTEQGDSAMYLCASSSGLSGNTIYFGEGSWLTVV.

J is TRBJ2-3 and V is TRBV11-1; 8 bases are a match to TRBD1. The CDR3 loop spans 13 amino acids. Germline CDR1 and CDR2: SGHAT and FQDESV (reference sequence). Trimming removed 7 bases from V and 1 base from J; junction bases left unmatched: 1. The CDR3 spells CASKTGGTDTQYF. As DNA, the CDR3 is TGTGCCAGCAAGACAGGGGGCACAGATACGCAGTATTTT. Full variable domain (missing parts from reference TRBV11-1 and TRBJ2-3): EAEVAQSPRYKITEKSQAVAFWCDPISGHATLYWYRQILGQGPELLVQFQDESVVDDSQLPKDRFSAERLKGVDSTLKIQPAELGDSAMYLCASKTGGTDTQYFGPGTRLTVL.

V and J are TRBV9 and TRBJ2-5, with D unresolved. Germline lookup yields CDR1 SGDLS and CDR2 YYNGEE. V was trimmed by 3 bases and J by 5 bases, leaving 8 bases between them. The CDR3 length is 12 residues. CDR3 amino acids: CASSAQQETQYF. The CDR3 coding sequence is TGTGCCAGCAGCGCTCAACAGGAGACCCAGTACTTC.

The V call is TRBV29-1, the J call TRBJ1-3; a possible D gene is TRBD1 (6 bases). CDR3 length: 14 amino acids. Germline CDR1 and CDR2: SQVTM and ANQGSEA. V lost 6 bases and J lost 0, with 12 bases in between. The CDR3, as DNA: TGCAGCGTCGCAGGGGATTTCTCTGGAAACACCATATATTTT. Its translation: CSVAGDFSGNTIYF.

The rearrangement uses TRBV28 and TRBJ2-1; maybe TRBD2 (5 bases). With 6 bases removed from V and 7 bases from J, the gap between germline ends came to 16 bases. There are 14 residues in the CDR3. Germline lookup yields CDR1 MDHEN and CDR2 SYDVKM. CDR3 loop: CASSPRGTRNEQFF. CDR3 DNA sequence: TGTGCCAGCAGCCCGAGAGGAACTAGAAATGAGCAGTTCTTC.

V and J are TRBV5-6 and TRBJ1-5; D not resolved. This CDR3 contains 15 residues. Trimming removed 0 bases at V and 2 bases at J, with 9 bases between. Germline CDR1 reads SGHDT; CDR2 reads YYEEEE. The CDR3: CASSLGPEGNQPQHF. The CDR3, as DNA: TGTGCCAGCAGCTTGGGCCCCGAGGGCAATCAGCCCCAGCATTTT.

This sequence joins TRBV28 and TRBJ1-1; D not resolved. This CDR3 has 14 residues. Germline CDR1 is MDHEN and CDR2 is SYDVKM. V gave up 6 bases and J gave up 1 base, with 12 bases separating them. CDR3 amino acids: CASSGRRANTEAFF. The CDR3 DNA reads TGTGCCAGCAGCGGTCGGAGGGCGAACACTGAAGCTTTCTTT.

The chain links TRBV30 to TRBJ1-4, with a tentative D call TRBD1 (5 bases). Trimming left V 8 bases short and J 5 bases short, with 15 bases between. Germline CDR1 and CDR2: GTSNPN and SVGIG (reference sequence). The CDR3 extends over 13 amino acids. This chain's CDR3 is CASPGLTNEKLFF. The CDR3 bases are TGTGCCAGCCCGGGACTTACCAATGAAAAACTGTTTTTT.

The gene calls are TRBV7-9 and TRBJ2-2; TRBD2 is a possible D gene (6 bases). Germline V gene sequence: CDR1 SEHNR, CDR2 FQNEAQ (reference sequence). This CDR3 region has 17 residues. V lost 4 bases, J lost 4 bases, and 19 bases lay in between. The CDR3 loop is CASSSMGRGIGTGELFF. Here the CDR3 DNA reads TGTGCCAGCAGCTCTATGGGTCGCGGGATTGGCACCGGGGAGCTGTTTTTT.

This chain connects TRBV28 to TRBJ1-5; D might be TRBD1 (6 bases). Between the trimmed V and J ends, which lost 6 bases and 1 base, there was a span of 16 bases. CDR3 length: 16 residues. The germline gives CDR1 MDHEN, CDR2 SYDVKM. Here the CDR3 reads CASRPSRGTSNQPQHF. The CDR3 DNA sequence: TGTGCCAGCAGGCCCTCCCGTGGGACAAGCAATCAGCCCCAGCATTTT. Filled out from reference TRBV28 and TRBJ1-5, the complete variable domain reads DVKVTQSSRYLVKRTGEKVFLECVQDMDHENMFWYRQDPGLGLRLIYFSYDVKMKEKGDIPEGYSVSREKKERFSLILESASTNQTSMYLCASRPSRGTSNQPQHFGDGTRLSIL.

The CDR3 sequence: CASSELASRVSGELFF. The CDR3 DNA reads TGTGCCAGCAGTGAACTCGCGAGTAGAGTTTCCGGGGAGCTGTTTTTT. The gene calls are TRBV2 and TRBJ2-2; D is unresolved. Germline V gene data show CDR1 as SNHLY and CDR2 as FYNNEI. The CDR3 has 16 amino acids. With 2 bases removed from V and 6 bases from J, the gap between germline ends came to 16 bases.

This CDR3 is CASSPEVRLEQYF. CDR3 in DNA: TGTGCCAGCTCACCGGAGGTCCGGCTCGAGCAGTACTTC. The chain is built from TRBV18 and TRBJ2-7, with D possibly matching TRBD2 (5 bases). The ends were cut back, 3 bases at V and 6 bases at J, with 12 bases in the middle. CDR1 is KGHSH and CDR2 is LQKENI in the germline V gene. The CDR3 has 13 residues.

This clone was counted between two and nine times. This sequence joins TRBV19 and TRBJ1-1; the match to TRBD1 covers 9 bases. V gave up 5 bases and J gave up 13 bases; unmatched junction bases: 11. CDR3 size: 13 residues. The germline CDR1 and CDR2 sequences are LNHDA and SQIVND (reference sequence). The CDR3 DNA is TGTGCCAGTAGTCTGGGATTACAGGGGGCAAGTTTCTTT. Its protein product is CASSLGLQGASFF.

The chain is built from TRBV18 and TRBJ2-7; 7 nucleotides line up with TRBD1. This CDR3 is built from 12 residues. Losses at the gene ends were 3 bases for V and 6 bases for J; bases not matched to a gene: 2. Germline-derived CDR1 and CDR2 are KGHSH and LQKENI. As DNA, the CDR3 is TGTGCCAGCTCACCGGGGACAGCCGAGCAGTACTTC. Encoded protein: CASSPGTAEQYF. The full variable domain, rest sourced from reference TRBV18 and TRBJ2-7, is NAGVMQNPRHLVRRRGQEARLRCSPMKGHSHVYWYRQLPEEGLKFMVYLQKENIIDESGMPKERFSAEFPKEGPSILRIQQVVRGDSAAYFCASSPGTAEQYFGPGTRLTVT.